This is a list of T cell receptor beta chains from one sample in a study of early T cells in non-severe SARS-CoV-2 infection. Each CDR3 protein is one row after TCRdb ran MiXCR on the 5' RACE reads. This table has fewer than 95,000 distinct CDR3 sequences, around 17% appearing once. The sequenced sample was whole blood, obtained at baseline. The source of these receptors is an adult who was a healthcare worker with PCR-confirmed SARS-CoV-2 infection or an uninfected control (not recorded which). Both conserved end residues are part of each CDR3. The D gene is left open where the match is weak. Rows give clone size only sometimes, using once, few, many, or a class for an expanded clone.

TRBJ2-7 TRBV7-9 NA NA CASSQTVPYEQYF TGTGCCAGCAGCCAGACGGTCCCCTACGAGCAGTACTTC
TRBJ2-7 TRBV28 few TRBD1 CASRLFTGTGSIEQYF TGTGCCAGCAGATTATTCACCGGGACAGGATCGATCGAGCAGTACTTC
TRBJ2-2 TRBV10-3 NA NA CAISEGSLTGELFF TGTGCCATCAGTGAGGGGTCTTTAACCGGGGAGCTGTTTTTT
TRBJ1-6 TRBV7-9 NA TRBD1 CASSLRRGLDSPLHF TGTGCCAGCAGCTTAAGAAGGGGGCTGGATTCACCCCTCCACTTT
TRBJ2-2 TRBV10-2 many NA CASQFGTHGTGELFF TGCGCCAGCCAATTCGGAACCCATGGCACCGGGGAGCTGTTTTTT
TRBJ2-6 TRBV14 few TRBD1 CASSQVRDREDGANVLTF TGTGCCAGCAGCCAGGTCCGGGACAGGGAAGATGGGGCCAACGTCCTGACTTTC
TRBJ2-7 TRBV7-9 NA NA CASSLAQPSSYEQYF TGTGCCAGCAGCTTAGCCCAGCCGAGCTCCTACGAGCAGTACTTC
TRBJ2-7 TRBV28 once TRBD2 CASSLLAGVGEQYF TGTGCCAGCAGCTTACTAGCGGGAGTAGGAGAGCAGTACTTC
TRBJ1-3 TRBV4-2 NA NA CASSQGSASSGNTIYF TGTGCCAGCAGCCAAGGCAGCGCTAGCTCTGGAAACACCATATATTTT
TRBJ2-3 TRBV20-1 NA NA CSARDSQGTDTQYF TGCAGTGCTAGAGACTCACAGGGAACAGATACGCAGTATTTT
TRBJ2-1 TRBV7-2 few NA CASSSTLDGDNEQFF TGTGCCAGCAGCTCAACATTGGACGGAGACAATGAGCAGTTCTTC
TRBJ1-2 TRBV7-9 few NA CASSRQVSGYTF TGTGCCAGCAGCCGACAGGTTTCTGGCTACACCTTC
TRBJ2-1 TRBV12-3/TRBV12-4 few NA CASMQQNEQFF TGTGCCAGCATGCAGCAAAATGAGCAGTTCTTC
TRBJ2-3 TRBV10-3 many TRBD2 CATGTSGMSTDTQYF TGTGCCACCGGGACTAGCGGGATGAGCACAGATACGCAGTATTTT
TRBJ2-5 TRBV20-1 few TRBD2 CSASLGLAGSGTQYF TGCAGCGCTAGTTTGGGACTAGCGGGATCGGGTACCCAGTACTTC
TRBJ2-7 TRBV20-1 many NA CSAIATDYSYEQYF TGCAGTGCTATCGCGACCGATTACTCCTACGAGCAGTACTTC
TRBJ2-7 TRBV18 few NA CASSSNTYEQYF TGTGCCAGCTCAAGTAACACCTACGAGCAGTACTTC
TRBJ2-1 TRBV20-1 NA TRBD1 CSAVTGTGGDEQFF TGCAGTGCGGTTACCGGGACAGGGGGCGATGAGCAGTTCTTC
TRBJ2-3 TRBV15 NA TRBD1 CATRKWDRGADTQYF TGTGCCACCAGGAAATGGGACAGGGGGGCAGATACGCAGTATTTT
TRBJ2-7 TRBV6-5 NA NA CASSYSSGQFGGEQYF TGTGCCAGCAGTTACTCCTCGGGACAGTTCGGGGGCGAGCAGTACTTC
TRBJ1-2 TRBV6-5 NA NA CASSTHPGVRDNYGYTF TGTGCCAGCAGTACCCATCCAGGGGTACGGGATAACTATGGCTACACCTTC
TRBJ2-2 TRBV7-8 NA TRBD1 CASSVRQGAIGELFF TGTGCCAGCAGCGTACGACAGGGGGCGATCGGGGAGCTGTTTTTT
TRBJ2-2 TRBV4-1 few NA CASSQDRRHTGELFF TGCGCCAGCAGCCAAGATCGAAGGCACACCGGGGAGCTGTTTTTT
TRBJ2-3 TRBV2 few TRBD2 CASSGLAGATDTQYF TGTGCCAGCAGTGGACTAGCGGGAGCCACAGATACGCAGTATTTT
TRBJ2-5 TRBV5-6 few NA CASHLGGTEETQYF TGTGCCAGTCATCTAGGTGGGACGGAAGAGACCCAGTACTTC
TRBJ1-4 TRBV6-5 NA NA CASSPRDAEKLFF TGTGCCAGCAGTCCCCGGGACGCTGAAAAACTGTTTTTT